Sequencing of this T cell receptor (beta chain) was carried out in a study of response to subunit inactivated influenza vaccine. Study results and caveats: Researchers suggested that each seasonal influenza vaccination recruits few new T cells.

The CDR3 spans 15 residues. V gave up 1 base and J gave up 1 base, with 9 bases separating them. Germline V gene data show CDR1 as SGHRS and CDR2 as YFSETQ. This clonotype turned up a few times. Its antigen is undetermined. TCRdb independently ran MiXCR on the RT-PCR reads; one entry per CDR3 protein. The table lists 550,000 to 600,000 distinct CDR3 sequences, about an eighth of them singletons. The sequencing used PBMCs from blood, collected on the day of vaccination. The J gene is TRBJ1-5, the V gene TRBV5-1; tentative D call: TRBD1 (5 bases). The TCR comes from a man in his fifties who received an inactivated influenza vaccine. CDR3 nucleotide sequence: TGCGCCAGCAGCTTGCTGCGGGGGAGCAATCAGCCCCAGCATTTT. Protein product: CASSLLRGSNQPQHF.